This record concerns one TCR beta chain sequence. The antigen this receptor binds is unknown. Base-call qualities are not available, and no considerably larger clone is one nucleotide away. There are 13 amino acids in the CDR3, from cysteine to phenylalanine inclusive. Just CDR3 DNA is preserved here, 39 bases in frame from base 1. CDR1 SSHAT and CDR2 FNYEAQ were looked up in the germline V gene (reference sequence). The junction carries 5 bases between V and J, which are trimmed by 3 bases and 0 bases respectively. TCR CDR3 regions were amplified from genomic DNA by multiplex PCR using the deep immunoSEQ assay. Genomic DNA extracted from each cell subset was distributed evenly over all wells of several immunoSEQ 96-well plates, and each plate served as one replicate. For sorted subsets, each replicate PCR was loaded with around 220 ng genomic DNA, equivalent to approximately 27,000 T cell genomes. Purified libraries were quantified with a Qubit 3.0 fluorometer, sized on a Bioanalyzer 2100, and re-quantified with the KAPA Library Quantification kit. Every immunoSEQ 96-well plate was sequenced on a dedicated single-read 150-cycle Illumina NextSeq 550 flow cell. The original pipeline was this. The immunoSEQ output contained only junctional sequences without quality scores, so filtering could not match that applied to full-length reads. To assign V/J genes and CDR3, sequences were annotated against IMGT germline references using PyIR, a Python wrapper for IgBLAST v1.9. Any read was removed if the V/J assignment was weak (E-value above 1e-6), the CDR3 was missing, or the read contained stop codons, out-of-frame junctions, or ambiguous translated residues. A V3J clonotype was defined by an identical inferred V gene, J gene, and CDR3 amino acid sequence. The percentage overlap between two repertoires was calculated by dividing the number of shared unique clonotypes by the size of the smaller repertoire. RTK rarefaction, the Chao1 estimator, and Recon v2.1 estimates of unobserved clonotypes were used to assess repertoire richness. For all TCRbeta clonotypes obtained by the gDNA method from a few donors, generation probabilities were computed with OLGA. TCRdb re-hosts the immuneACCESS table, in-frame sequences only. Its copies lack some clones; in the studies checked, an unresolved V gene accounts for under half of them, and the cause for the rest is not known. The V and J calls and the clone size are those of that table, but D and trimming were determined from the DNA. For this sample there are roughly 640,000 clones; more than 95% appear just once. Less than 0.065% of the sample is in the top ten clones.

The sample originates from a study of shared clonotypes between healthy human individuals (dated by TCRdb to the early 2020s). As for the study more broadly: The cohort included three men and a couple of women between 18 and 49 years of age. For each donor, three plates each were used for CD4 naive and CD4 memory, two plates were used for CD8 naive, and one plate was used for CD8 memory. Blood TCR repertoires of five healthy adults were deeply sequenced to estimate repertoire size and the extent of clonotype sharing between individuals. Different laboratories and diverse techniques were used to prepare libraries and sequence TCR repertoires, to increase sequencing depth and limit assay-specific biases. Leukapheresis yielded between about 0.9 and 8.9 billion PBMCs per donor. Study-wide findings and limitations: Across a handful of donors, about 4.5% of naive CD4, roughly 3.5% of naive CD8, roughly 2.3% of memory CD4, and 0.4% to 0.45% of memory CD8 clonotypes were shared. Larger estimated clonotype richness was generally found for naive subsets than for memory subsets. Higher generation probabilities were observed for clonotypes shared by all four sorted-subset donors than for non-shared clonotypes. Even with the large sequencing depth, rarefaction of the sorted-subset datasets indicated that sequencing was incomplete. Because the study included only a small number of donors, the genetic and exposure-history diversity represented was limited. Based on pairwise subsampling, the degree of clonotype sharing among donors was expected to be affected by sequencing depth. Sampling was restricted to blood, and TCR repertoires in tissues likely differ from the TCR repertoires found in blood.

Donors were healthy HIV-negative adults with no recently reported acute infections or vaccinations. All donors were Caucasian adults living in Nashville, Tennessee, USA. CD4+ T cells were enriched through magnetic negative selection, after which naive cells were positively selected on CD45RA and the remaining negative fraction served as the memory subset. After blood collection by leukapheresis, PBMCs were isolated using Ficoll-Histopaque density gradient centrifugation and then cryopreserved in the vapor phase of liquid nitrogen. Analytical flow cytometry was used to check the purity and quantity of each magnetically sorted T cell population. Genomic DNA was isolated from every sorted fraction and measured by UV absorbance on a Nanodrop 2000c.

The sequence joins TRBV7-7 to TRBJ2-5; a confident D gene designation cannot be given. The specimen sequenced was naive CD4+ T cells sorted from blood. Read against the paper, the sample's cell subset or site label means: CD45RA+ positively selected. The TCR originated in a woman in her 30s in good health. The nucleotide sequence reads TGTGCCAGCAGCTTGGGGTACCAAGAGACCCAGTACTTC. Translated, it reads CASSLGYQETQYF.